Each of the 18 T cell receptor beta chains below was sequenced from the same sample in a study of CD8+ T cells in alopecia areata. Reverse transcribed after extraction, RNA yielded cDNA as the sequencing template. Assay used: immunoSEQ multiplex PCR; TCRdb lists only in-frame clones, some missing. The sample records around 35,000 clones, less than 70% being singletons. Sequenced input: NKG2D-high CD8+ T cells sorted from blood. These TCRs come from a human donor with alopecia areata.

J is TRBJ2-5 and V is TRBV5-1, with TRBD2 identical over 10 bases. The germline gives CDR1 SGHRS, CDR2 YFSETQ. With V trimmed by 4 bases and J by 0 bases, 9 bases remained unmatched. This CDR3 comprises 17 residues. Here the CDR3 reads CASSAYSSGGYQETQYF. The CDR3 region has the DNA TGCGCCAGCAGCGCCTACTCTAGCGGGGGTTACCAAGAGACCCAGTACTTC.

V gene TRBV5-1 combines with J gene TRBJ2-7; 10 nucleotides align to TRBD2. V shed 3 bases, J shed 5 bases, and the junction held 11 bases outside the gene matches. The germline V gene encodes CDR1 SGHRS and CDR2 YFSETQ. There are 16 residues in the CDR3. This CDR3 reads CASSSGAGGRTNEQYF. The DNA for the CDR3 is TGCGCCAGCAGCTCTGGAGCGGGGGGGCGAACGAACGAGCAGTACTTC.

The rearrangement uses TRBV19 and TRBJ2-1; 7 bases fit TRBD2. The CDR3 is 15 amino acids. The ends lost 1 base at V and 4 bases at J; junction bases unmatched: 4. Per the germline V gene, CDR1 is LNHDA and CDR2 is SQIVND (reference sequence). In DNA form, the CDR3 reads TGTGCCAGTAGTATAGTAGGCGGGGGTTACAATGAGCAGTTCTTC. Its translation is CASSIVGGGYNEQFF.

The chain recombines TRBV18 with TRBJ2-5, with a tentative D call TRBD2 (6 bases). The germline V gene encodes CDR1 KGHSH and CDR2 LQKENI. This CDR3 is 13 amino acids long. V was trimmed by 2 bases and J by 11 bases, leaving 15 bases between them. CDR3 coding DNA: TGTGCCAGCTCACCAACTAGCCCCCCGGGACAGTACTTC. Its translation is CASSPTSPPGQYF.

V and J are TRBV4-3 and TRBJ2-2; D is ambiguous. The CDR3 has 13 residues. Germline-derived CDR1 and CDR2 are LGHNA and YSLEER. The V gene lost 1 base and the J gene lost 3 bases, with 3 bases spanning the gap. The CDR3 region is CASSQVDTGELFF. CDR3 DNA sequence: TGCGCCAGCAGCCAAGTGGACACCGGGGAGCTGTTTTTT.

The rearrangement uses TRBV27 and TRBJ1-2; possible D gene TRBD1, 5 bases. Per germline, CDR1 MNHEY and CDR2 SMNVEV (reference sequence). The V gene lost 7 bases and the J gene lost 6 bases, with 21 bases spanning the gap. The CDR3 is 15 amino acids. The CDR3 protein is CASTHFRADLDGYTF. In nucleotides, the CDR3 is TGTGCCAGCACACACTTCAGGGCAGACCTAGATGGCTACACCTTC.

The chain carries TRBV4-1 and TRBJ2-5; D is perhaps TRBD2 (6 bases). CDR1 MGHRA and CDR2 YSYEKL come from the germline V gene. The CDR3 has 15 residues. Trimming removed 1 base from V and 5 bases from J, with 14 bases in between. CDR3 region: CASSQVPSERETQYF. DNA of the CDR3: TGCGCCAGCAGCCAAGTGCCTAGCGAGAGGGAGACCCAGTACTTC.

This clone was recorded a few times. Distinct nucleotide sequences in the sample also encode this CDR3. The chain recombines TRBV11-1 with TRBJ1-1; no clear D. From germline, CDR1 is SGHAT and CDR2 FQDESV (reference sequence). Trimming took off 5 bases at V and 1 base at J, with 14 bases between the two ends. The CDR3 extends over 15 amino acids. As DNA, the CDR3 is TGTGCCAGCAGCCTAAGAGCAGGACGGAACACTGAAGCTTTCTTT. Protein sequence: CASSLRAGRNTEAFF.

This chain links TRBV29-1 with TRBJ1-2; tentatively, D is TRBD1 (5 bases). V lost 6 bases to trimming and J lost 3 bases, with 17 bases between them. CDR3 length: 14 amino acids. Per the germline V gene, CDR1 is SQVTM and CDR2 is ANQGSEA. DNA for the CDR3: TGCAGCGTCGACGACAGTTCCTATGACTATGGCTACACCTTC. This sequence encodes CSVDDSSYDYGYTF. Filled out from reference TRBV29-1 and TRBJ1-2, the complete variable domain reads SAVISQKPSRDICQRGTSLTIQCQVDSQVTMMFWYRQQPGQSLTLIATANQGSEATYESGFVIDKFPISRPNLTFSTLTVSNMSPEDSSIYLCSVDDSSYDYGYTFGSGTRLTVV.

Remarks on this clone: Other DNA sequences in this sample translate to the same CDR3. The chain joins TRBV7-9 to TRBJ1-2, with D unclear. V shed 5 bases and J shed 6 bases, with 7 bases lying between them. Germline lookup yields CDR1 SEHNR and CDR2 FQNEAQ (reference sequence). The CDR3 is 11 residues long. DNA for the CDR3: TGTGCCAGCAGCCCGCTGGATGGCTACACCTTC. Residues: CASSPLDGYTF.

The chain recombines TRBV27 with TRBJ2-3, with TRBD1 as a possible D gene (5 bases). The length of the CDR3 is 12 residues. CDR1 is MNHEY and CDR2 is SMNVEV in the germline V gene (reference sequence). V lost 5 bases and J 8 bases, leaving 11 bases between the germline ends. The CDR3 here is CASSPQGSTQYF. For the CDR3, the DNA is TGTGCCAGCAGTCCGCAGGGAAGTACGCAGTATTTT.

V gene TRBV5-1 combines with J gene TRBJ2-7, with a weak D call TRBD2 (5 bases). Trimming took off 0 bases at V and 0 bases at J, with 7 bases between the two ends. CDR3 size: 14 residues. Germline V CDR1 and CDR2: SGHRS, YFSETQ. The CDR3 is CASSLGGSSYEQYF. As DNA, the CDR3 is TGCGCCAGCAGCTTGGGTGGGAGCTCCTACGAGCAGTACTTC.

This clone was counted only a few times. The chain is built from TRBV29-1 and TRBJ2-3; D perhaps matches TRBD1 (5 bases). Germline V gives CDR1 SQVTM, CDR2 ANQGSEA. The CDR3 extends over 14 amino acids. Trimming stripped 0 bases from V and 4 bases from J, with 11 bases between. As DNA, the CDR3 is TGCAGCGTTGAAGATTGGTGGGGCTCAGATACGCAGTATTTT. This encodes CSVEDWWGSDTQYF.

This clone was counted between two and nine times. As DNA, the CDR3 is TGTGCCTCTTCTGGAAGCGGTACCTACAATGAGCAGTTCTTC. This gives the protein CASSGSGTYNEQFF. This rearrangement joins TRBV19 to TRBJ2-1; D might be TRBD2 (5 bases). CDR3 length equals 14 residues. Trimming removed 11 bases from V and 2 bases from J, with 16 bases in between. From germline, CDR1 is LNHDA and CDR2 SQIVND (reference sequence).

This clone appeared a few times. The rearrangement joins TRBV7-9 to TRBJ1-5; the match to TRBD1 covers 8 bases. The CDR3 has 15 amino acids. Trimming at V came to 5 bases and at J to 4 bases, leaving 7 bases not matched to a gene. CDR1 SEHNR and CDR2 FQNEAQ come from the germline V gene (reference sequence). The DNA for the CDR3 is TGTGCCAGCAGCCCAGGGCAGGGGGCAAATCAGCCCCAGCATTTT. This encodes CASSPGQGANQPQHF.

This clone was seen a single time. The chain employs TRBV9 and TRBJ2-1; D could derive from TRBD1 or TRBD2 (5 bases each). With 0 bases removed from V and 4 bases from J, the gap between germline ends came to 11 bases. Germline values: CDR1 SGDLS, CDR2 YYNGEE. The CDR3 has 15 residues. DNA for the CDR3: TGTGCCAGCAGCGTAGATGGGACGGAATACAATGAGCAGTTCTTC. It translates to CASSVDGTEYNEQFF.

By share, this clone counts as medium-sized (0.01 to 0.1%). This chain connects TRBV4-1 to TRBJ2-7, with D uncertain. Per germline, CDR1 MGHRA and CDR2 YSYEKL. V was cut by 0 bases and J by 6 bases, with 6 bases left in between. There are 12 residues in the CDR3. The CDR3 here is CASSQDVGEQYF. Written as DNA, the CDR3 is TGCGCCAGCAGCCAAGATGTGGGCGAGCAGTACTTC.

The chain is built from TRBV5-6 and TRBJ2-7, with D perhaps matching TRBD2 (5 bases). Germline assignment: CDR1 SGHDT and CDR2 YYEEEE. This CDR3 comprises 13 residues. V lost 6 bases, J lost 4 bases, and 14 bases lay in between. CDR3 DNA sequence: TGTGCCAGCACCGGCGGACGGGGATACGAGCAGTACTTC. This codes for CASTGGRGYEQYF.